This is a list of T cell receptor beta chains from one sample in a study of radiotherapy plus CTLA-4 blockade in lung cancer. The repertoire was sequenced with immunoSEQ multiplex PCR; TCRdb's copy has only in-frame clones and lacks some. The table shows around 37,000 clones, with roughly 70% occurring only once. This specimen was peripheral blood, taken from a patient treated with radiotherapy plus ipilimumab. These receptors all stem from a human donor with non-small cell lung cancer that progressed on radiotherapy plus ipilimumab. Each CDR3 is given with its conserved first and last residue. A D gene is named only where the DNA matches it firmly. Part of the rows lack a size; the others show once, few, many or a class for expanded clones.

cdr3_aa,cdr3_nt,d_call,clone_size,v_call,j_call
CASKRRDRVDGYTF,TGTGCCAGCAAGAGAAGGGACAGGGTCGATGGCTACACCTTC,TRBD1,NA,TRBV27,TRBJ1-2
CASSFTGTSTDTQYF,TGTGCCAGCAGCTTTACCGGGACTAGCACAGATACGCAGTATTTT,NA,NA,TRBV5-5,TRBJ2-3
CASSPRGLYGYTF,TGCGCCAGCAGCCCGAGGGGGCTCTATGGCTACACCTTC,TRBD1,NA,TRBV4-1,TRBJ1-2
CASSSGQGNYGYTF,TGTGCCAGCAGCTCGGGACAGGGAAACTATGGCTACACCTTC,TRBD1,NA,TRBV6-1,TRBJ1-2
CASSDSYGYTF,TGTGCCAGCAGTGATTCGTATGGCTACACCTTC,NA,few,TRBV6-1,TRBJ1-2
CASIPGTKETQYF,TGTGCCAGCATCCCTGGGACGAAAGAGACCCAGTACTTC,NA,NA,TRBV2,TRBJ2-5
CASSPSSGRGAIYF,TGTGCCAGCAGTCCCTCCTCAGGCAGGGGCGCCATATATTTT,NA,NA,TRBV28,TRBJ1-3
CASSELTGYNEQFF,TGTGCCAGCAGTGAACTGACAGGTTACAATGAGCAGTTCTTC,NA,NA,TRBV28,TRBJ2-1
CATQGSSYEQYF,TGTGCCACCCAGGGTAGCTCCTACGAGCAGTACTTC,NA,NA,TRBV10-3,TRBJ2-7
CASSYGDNTGELFF,TGTGCCAGCAGTTATGGAGATAACACCGGGGAGCTGTTTTTT,NA,few,TRBV6-6,TRBJ2-2
CSVEWVGEPYEQYF,TGCAGCGTTGAGTGGGTAGGGGAACCCTACGAGCAGTACTTC,NA,few,TRBV29-1,TRBJ2-7
CASMQRRNSNQPQHF,TGTGCCAGTATGCAGCGGCGGAATAGCAATCAGCCCCAGCATTTT,NA,NA,TRBV19,TRBJ1-5
CASSEWGHQDLTDTQYF,TGTGCCAGCAGTGAATGGGGACACCAGGATCTCACAGATACGCAGTATTTT,NA,NA,TRBV2,TRBJ2-3
CASSRTGGSYGYTF,TGTGCCAGTAGTCGGACAGGGGGCAGCTATGGCTACACCTTC,TRBD1,NA,TRBV19,TRBJ1-2
CASSFWGEGEKLFF,TGTGCCAGCAGTTTCTGGGGGGAAGGTGAAAAACTGTTTTTT,NA,few,TRBV27,TRBJ1-4
CASSPGPMSPFSGNTIYF,TGTGCCAGCTCACCGGGGCCCATGAGTCCTTTCTCTGGAAACACCATATATTTT,NA,NA,TRBV18,TRBJ1-3
CASSYGTIQPQHF,TGTGCCAGCAGTTACGGTACCATCCAGCCCCAGCATTTT,NA,few,TRBV6-5,TRBJ1-5
CASIGGLEAGELFF,TGTGCCAGCATCGGGGGACTAGAGGCCGGGGAGCTGTTTTTT,TRBD2,NA,TRBV28,TRBJ2-2
CASSRTSGGVTQYF,TGTGCCAGCAGCCGGACTAGCGGGGGGGTGACCCAGTACTTC,TRBD2,once,TRBV7-2,TRBJ2-5
CASKPQDAEKLFF,TGTGCCAGCAAGCCCCAGGACGCTGAAAAACTGTTTTTT,NA,NA,TRBV6-6,TRBJ1-4
CASSSSRAYGNQPQHF,TGTGCCAGCAGTTCTAGCCGGGCCTATGGCAATCAGCCCCAGCATTTT,NA,NA,TRBV27,TRBJ1-5
CASSRGGQGGDTQYF,TGTGCCAGCAGCCGGGGGGGCCAGGGTGGAGATACGCAGTATTTT,TRBD2,NA,TRBV7-9,TRBJ2-3
CASSQDAGGGTDTQYF,TGCGCCAGCAGCCAAGATGCAGGCGGTGGCACAGATACGCAGTATTTT,NA,NA,TRBV4-1,TRBJ2-3
CASSLEAGGTDTQYF,TGTGCCAGCAGCTTGGAGGCGGGGGGTACAGATACGCAGTATTTT,TRBD2,NA,TRBV5-4,TRBJ2-3
CASGEGAGELFF,TGTGCCAGCGGGGAGGGTGCCGGGGAGCTGTTTTTT,TRBD2,NA,TRBV2,TRBJ2-2
CASSEGASLYGYTF,TGTGCCAGCAGTGAAGGGGCGAGCCTCTATGGCTACACCTTC,NA,NA,TRBV2,TRBJ1-2
CASTLGGRTGELFF,TGTGCCAGTACCCTCGGGGGCCGAACCGGGGAGCTGTTTTTT,NA,NA,TRBV19,TRBJ2-2
CASSLRQGRFNNEQFF,TGTGCCAGCAGCCTAAGACAGGGGAGGTTTAACAATGAGCAGTTCTTC,TRBD1,NA,TRBV7-6,TRBJ2-1
CASSQRTGSGELFF,TGCGCCAGCAGCCAACGGACAGGGTCCGGGGAGCTGTTTTTT,TRBD1,NA,TRBV5-1,TRBJ2-2
CASSLVGLAGANTGELFF,TGTGCCAGCAGCTTAGTCGGACTAGCGGGGGCGAACACCGGGGAGCTGTTTTTT,TRBD2,NA,TRBV7-6,TRBJ2-2
CASSYWTGSYEQYF,TGTGCCAGCAGCTACTGGACAGGGTCCTACGAGCAGTACTTC,TRBD1,NA,TRBV6-1,TRBJ2-7
CASSLVLTSSYEQYF,TGTGCCAGCAGCTTAGTCCTAACGTCCTCCTACGAGCAGTACTTC,NA,NA,TRBV7-6,TRBJ2-7